This TCR beta chain came from a study of cytomegalovirus exposure and HLA in healthy donors. Germline lookup yields CDR1 WNHNN and CDR2 SYGVQD (reference sequence). J lost 4 bases, V lost 3 bases, and 7 bases had no gene match. CDR3 size: 15 residues. Primers for the PCR totalled 60 Vbeta and 13 Jbeta. TCRdb's copy holds only in-frame clones and misses some; the assay was immunoSEQ multiplex PCR. Its listing shows fewer than 85,000 clones. This TCR was recovered from a man aged 30 to 39 in good health and CMV-seronegative. V gene TRBV10-1 combines with J gene TRBJ2-3; TRBD2 matches at 7 bases. The sample taken for sequencing was PBMCs. CDR3 sequence reads: CASSDERGWADTQYF. CDR3 nucleotide sequence: TGCGCCAGCAGTGACGAGCGGGGATGGGCAGATACGCAGTATTTT.